The 10 T cell receptor beta chains in this list originate from one sample, sequenced in a study of T cells in Graves' hyperthyroidism and ophthalmopathy. TCR beta CDR3 sequences were amplified from RNA transcripts. A first-round RT-PCR of the TCR CDR3 used the HTBI primer set. TCRdb used MiXCR to reprocess the multiplex PCR reads, holding one entry per CDR3 protein. The repertoire has roughly 300,000 distinct CDR3 sequences, less than 30% of them found once; the top ten carry over 25%. Sequencing was done on a sample of blood. The receptors come from a man between 40 and 49 years old with Graves' hyperthyroidism that later progressed to Graves' ophthalmopathy.

The V and J genes are TRBV6-1 and TRBJ2-7, with no clear D. V was shortened by 2 bases and J by 5 bases, with 7 bases between the two germline ends. Per germline, CDR1 MNHNS and CDR2 SASEGT. This CDR3 has 12 amino acids. CDR3 nucleotide sequence: TGTGCCAGCAGTGAACCCTGGGACGAGCAGTACTTC. Its translation is CASSEPWDEQYF.

The chain recombines TRBV7-2 with TRBJ1-1; unclear D gene. The V and J ends lost 0 bases and 5 bases respectively, with 7 bases between them. This CDR3 spans 13 amino acids. Looked up from germline, CDR1 is SGHTA and CDR2 is FQGNSA. CDR3: CASSLALRTEAFF. CDR3 DNA sequence: TGTGCCAGCAGCTTAGCGCTCAGGACTGAAGCTTTCTTT. The whole variable domain, filled in from reference TRBV7-2 and TRBJ1-1, reads GAGVSQSPSNKVTEKGKDVELRCDPISGHTALYWYRQSLGQGLEFLIYFQGNSAPDKSGLPSDRFSAERTGGSVSTLTIQRTQQEDSAVYLCASSLALRTEAFFGQGTRLTVV.

This clonotype showed up just a few times. The chain carries TRBV6-2 or TRBV6-3 and TRBJ1-1; perhaps TRBD1 as D (6 bases). V gave up 5 bases and J gave up 4 bases, with 17 bases separating them. Germline CDR1 and CDR2: MNHEY and SVGEGT. The CDR3 loop spans 15 amino acids. DNA for the CDR3: TGTGCCAGCAGTCGCAGCGGAGGGGGTACCACTGAAGCTTTCTTT. Encoded protein: CASSRSGGGTTEAFF.

The chain links TRBV6-5 to TRBJ1-1; 11 positions agree with TRBD1. Germline V gene lookup returns CDR1 MNHEY and CDR2 SVGAGI. The trim removed 6 bases at V and 5 bases at J, leaving 8 bases unmatched. The CDR3 sequence is 15 residues long. The CDR3 loop reads CASRLGQGARTEAFF. The CDR3 bases are TGTGCCAGCAGACTCGGACAGGGGGCGAGGACTGAAGCTTTCTTT.

This clonotype appeared many times. The V gene is TRBV20-1, the J gene TRBJ2-7; tentative D call: TRBD2 (6 bases). Deletions cut 1 base from V and 2 bases from J, with 9 bases between. From germline, CDR1 is DFQATT and CDR2 SNEGSKA (reference sequence). The CDR3 length is 13 residues. CDR3 sequence: CSARVERAYEQYF. CDR3 coding DNA: TGCAGTGCTAGAGTCGAGCGGGCCTACGAGCAGTACTTC.

The chain couples TRBV7-3 to TRBJ1-1; 8 bases agree with TRBD1. There are 15 residues in the CDR3. V was pared by 6 bases and J by 1 base, with 7 bases of the junction left unmatched. The germline CDR1 and CDR2 sequences are SGHTA and FQGTGA. The CDR3 spells CASRPSDRGNTEAFF. The CDR3 DNA is TGTGCCAGCAGACCCAGCGACAGGGGGAACACTGAAGCTTTCTTT.

The chain has TRBV7-2 and TRBJ1-1; tentatively, D is TRBD1 (6 bases). This CDR3 is built from 14 residues. Between the trimmed V and J ends, which lost 5 bases and 1 base, there was a span of 11 bases. The germline CDR1 and CDR2 sequences are SGHTA and FQGNSA. CDR3 amino acids: CASSQTQGNTEAFF. The CDR3 DNA sequence: TGTGCCAGCAGCCAAACACAGGGGAACACTGAAGCTTTCTTT.

The rearrangement uses TRBV30 and TRBJ2-5; 9 nucleotides match TRBD2. CDR1 and CDR2 from the germline V gene are GTSNPN and SVGIG (reference sequence). The V gene end was trimmed by 0 bases and the J gene end by 4 bases; junction bases not matched to a gene: 6. The CDR3 contains 15 residues. CDR3 nucleotide sequence: TGTGCCTGGAGTGTAGGTCTAGCGGGATTAGAGACCCAGTACTTC. It codes for CAWSVGLAGLETQYF.

At least ten counts were recorded for this clonotype. This may be a read error: a much more frequent sequence differs by one nucleotide. CDR3 bases: TGTGCCAGCCAGGGAGAATGGACTGAAGCTTCCTTT. Translated, it gives CASQGEWTEASF. This chain joins TRBV6-1 and TRBJ1-1; D is perhaps TRBD1 (5 bases). CDR1 and CDR2 from the germline V gene are MNHNS and SASEGT. The CDR3 runs to 12 residues.

At least ten counts were recorded for this clonotype. The rearrangement links TRBV6-1 to TRBJ1-6; D unresolved. V lost 6 bases and J lost 5, with 14 bases in between. Germline V gives CDR1 MNHNS, CDR2 SASEGT. The CDR3 is made up of 15 amino acids. CDR3 nucleotide sequence: TGTGCCAGCAGCCGCACCAGCGGAGATAATTCACCCCTCCACTTT. It translates to CASSRTSGDNSPLHF.